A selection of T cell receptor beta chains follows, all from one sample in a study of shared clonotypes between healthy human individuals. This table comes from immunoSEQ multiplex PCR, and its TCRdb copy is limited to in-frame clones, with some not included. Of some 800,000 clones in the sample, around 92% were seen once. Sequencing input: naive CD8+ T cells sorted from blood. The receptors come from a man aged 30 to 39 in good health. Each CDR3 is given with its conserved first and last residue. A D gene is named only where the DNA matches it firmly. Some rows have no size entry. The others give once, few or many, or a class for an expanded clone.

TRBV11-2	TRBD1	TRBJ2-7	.	TGTGCCAGCAGCTCCCTTTCGGGGACAGAAGCCTACGAGCAGTACTTC	CASSSLSGTEAYEQYF
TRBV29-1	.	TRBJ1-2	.	TGCAGCGTTGAACGACAGAACTATGGCTACACCTTC	CSVERQNYGYTF
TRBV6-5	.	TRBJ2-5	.	TGTGCCAGCAGTCTCTGGGGGCACACAGAGACCCAGTACTTC	CASSLWGHTETQYF
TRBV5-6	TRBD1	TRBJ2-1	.	TGTGCCAGCAGCTCGGGACAGGTCTTCTCCTACAATGAGCAGTTCTTC	CASSSGQVFSYNEQFF
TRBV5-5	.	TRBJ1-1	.	TGTGCCAGCAGCCCAACAGGCGCAGGGCGAGGGACTGAAGCTTTCTTT	CASSPTGAGRGTEAFF
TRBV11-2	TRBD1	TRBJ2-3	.	TGTGCCAGCAGCTTAGAATGGACAGGGCACACAGATACGCAGTATTTT	CASSLEWTGHTDTQYF
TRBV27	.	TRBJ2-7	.	TGTGCCAGCAGTTTAGGGGCCGACTACGAGCAGTACTTC	CASSLGADYEQYF
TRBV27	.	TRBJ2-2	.	TGTGCCAGCAGTTTATCGACCGGGGAGCTGTTTTTT	CASSLSTGELFF
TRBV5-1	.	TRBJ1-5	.	TGCGCCAGCAGCTTGAAGGTCACGGCAGATGGGATAAAAAGCAATCAGCCCCAGCATTTT	CASSLKVTADGIKSNQPQHF
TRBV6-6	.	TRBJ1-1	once	TGTGCCAGCAGTCAGGGTATGAACACTGAAGCTTTCTTT	CASSQGMNTEAFF
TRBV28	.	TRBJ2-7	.	TGTGCCAGCAGTCCTGACAGAAGCATCAGCGAGCAGTACTTC	CASSPDRSISEQYF
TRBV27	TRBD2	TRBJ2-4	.	TGTGCCAGCAGTCCCGGGACTAGCGGAAACATTCAGTACTTC	CASSPGTSGNIQYF
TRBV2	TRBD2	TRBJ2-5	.	TGTGCCAGCAGCCGAATGCTGGACCCACGGGAGGAGGCCCAGTACTTC	CASSRMLDPREEAQYF
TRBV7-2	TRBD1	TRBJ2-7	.	TGTGCCAGCAGCTTACCCAGGGACAGGGTTACGTACGAGCAGTACTTC	CASSLPRDRVTYEQYF
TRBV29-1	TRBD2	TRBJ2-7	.	TGCAGCGTTTCAGGGGCGGGACTAGCGACCTACGAGCAGTACTTC	CSVSGAGLATYEQYF
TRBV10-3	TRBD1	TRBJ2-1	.	TGTGCCATCAGGGAGACAGGGGGTAAGAACAATGAGCAGTTCTTC	CAIRETGGKNNEQFF
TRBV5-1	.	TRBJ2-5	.	TGCGCCAGCAGCTTGAGCCGGGACACTTGGAGAGAGACCCAGTACTTC	CASSLSRDTWRETQYF
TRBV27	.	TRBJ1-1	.	TGTGCCAGCAGTTCGTATGGGGGGGCGGTAGGCTCTGAAGCTTTCTTT	CASSSYGGAVGSEAFF
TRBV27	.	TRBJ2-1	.	TGTGCCAGCAGGACGGCTGGTAGCGGAAACAATGAGCAGTTCTTC	CASRTAGSGNNEQFF
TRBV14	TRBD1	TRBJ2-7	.	TGTGCCAGCAGCCAAGATTTGGTGGGACAGGGTTTCTACGAGCAGTACTTC	CASSQDLVGQGFYEQYF
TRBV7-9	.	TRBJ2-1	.	TGTGCCAGCAGCGCTTTCGGGGTACGGGAGCAGTTCTTC	CASSAFGVREQFF
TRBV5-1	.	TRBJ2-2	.	TGCGCCAGCAGCTTAGACGGCGGTGCTGGGGAGCTGTTTTTT	CASSLDGGAGELFF
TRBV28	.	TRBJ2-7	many	TGTGCCAGCGGCTGGACCTACGAGCAGTACTTC	CASGWTYEQYF
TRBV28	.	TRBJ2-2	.	TGTGCCAGCAGTCTTCCGGGGGCCCAGACGGGAACCGGGGAGCTGTTTTTT	CASSLPGAQTGTGELFF